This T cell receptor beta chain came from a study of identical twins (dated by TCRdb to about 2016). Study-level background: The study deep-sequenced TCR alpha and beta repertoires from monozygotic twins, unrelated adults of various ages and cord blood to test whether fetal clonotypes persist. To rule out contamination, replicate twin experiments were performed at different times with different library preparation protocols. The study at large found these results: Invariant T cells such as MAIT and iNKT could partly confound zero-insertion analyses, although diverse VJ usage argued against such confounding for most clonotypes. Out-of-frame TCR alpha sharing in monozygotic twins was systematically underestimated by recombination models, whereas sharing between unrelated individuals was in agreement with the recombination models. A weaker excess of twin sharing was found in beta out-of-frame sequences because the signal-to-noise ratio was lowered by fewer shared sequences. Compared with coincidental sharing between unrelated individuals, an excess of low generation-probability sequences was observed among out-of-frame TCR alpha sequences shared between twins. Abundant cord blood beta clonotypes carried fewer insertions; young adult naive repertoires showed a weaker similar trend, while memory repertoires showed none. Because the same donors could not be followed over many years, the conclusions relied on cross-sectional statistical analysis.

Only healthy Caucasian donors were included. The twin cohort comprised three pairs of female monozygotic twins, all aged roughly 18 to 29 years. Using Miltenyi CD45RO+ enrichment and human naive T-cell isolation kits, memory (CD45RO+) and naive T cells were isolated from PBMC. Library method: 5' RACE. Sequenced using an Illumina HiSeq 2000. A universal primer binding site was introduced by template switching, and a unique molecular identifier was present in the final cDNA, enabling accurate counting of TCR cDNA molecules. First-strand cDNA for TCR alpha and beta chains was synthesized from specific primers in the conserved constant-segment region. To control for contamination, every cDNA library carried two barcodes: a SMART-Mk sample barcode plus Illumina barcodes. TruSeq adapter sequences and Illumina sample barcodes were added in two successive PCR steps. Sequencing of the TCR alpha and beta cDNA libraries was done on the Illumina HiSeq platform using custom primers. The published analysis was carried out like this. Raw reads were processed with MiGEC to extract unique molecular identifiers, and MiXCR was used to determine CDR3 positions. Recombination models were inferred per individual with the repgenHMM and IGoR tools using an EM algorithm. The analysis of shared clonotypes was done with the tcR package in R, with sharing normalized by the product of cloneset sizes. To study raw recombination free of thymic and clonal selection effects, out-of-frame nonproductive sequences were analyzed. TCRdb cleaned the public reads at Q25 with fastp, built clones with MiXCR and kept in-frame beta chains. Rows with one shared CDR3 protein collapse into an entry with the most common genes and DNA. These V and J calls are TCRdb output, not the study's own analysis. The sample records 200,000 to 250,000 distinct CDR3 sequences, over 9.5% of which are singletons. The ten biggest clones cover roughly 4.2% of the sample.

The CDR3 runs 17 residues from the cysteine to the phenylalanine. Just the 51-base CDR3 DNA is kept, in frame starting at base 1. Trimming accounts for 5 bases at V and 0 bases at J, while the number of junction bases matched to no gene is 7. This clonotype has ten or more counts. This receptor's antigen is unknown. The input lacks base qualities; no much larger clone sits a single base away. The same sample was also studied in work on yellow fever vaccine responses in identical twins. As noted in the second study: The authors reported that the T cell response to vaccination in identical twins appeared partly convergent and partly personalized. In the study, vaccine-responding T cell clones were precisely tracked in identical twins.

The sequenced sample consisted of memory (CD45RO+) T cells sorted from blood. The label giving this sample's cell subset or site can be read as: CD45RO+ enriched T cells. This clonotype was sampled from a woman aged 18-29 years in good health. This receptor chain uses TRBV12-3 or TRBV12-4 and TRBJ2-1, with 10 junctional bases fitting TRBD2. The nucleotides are TGTGCCAGCAGTCCCCACTCTAGCGGGAGCTCCTACAATGAGCAGTTCTTC. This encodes CASSPHSSGSSYNEQFF.